One and the same sample provided the 11 T cell receptor beta chains below, sequenced in a study of cytomegalovirus exposure and HLA in healthy donors. The study ran its PCR with 60 Vbeta and 13 Jbeta primers. Some clones are missing from TCRdb's copy, which holds only in-frame ones; the method was immunoSEQ multiplex PCR. This sample has approximately 78,000 clones, with 60% to 75% found just once. Sample: PBMCs. These receptors were taken from a man aged 40-49 years in good health and CMV-seropositive.

The V and J genes are TRBV7-6 and TRBJ2-5, with 7 nucleotides matching TRBD2. The CDR3 extends over 16 amino acids. V dropped 5 bases and J dropped 4; count of bases not matched to a gene: 13. Germline V gene data show CDR1 as SGHVS and CDR2 as FNYEAQ. The chain's CDR3 is CASSQTRAGRGETQYF. CDR3 sequence (DNA): TGTGCCAGCAGCCAGACTAGGGCAGGGAGGGGAGAGACCCAGTACTTC.

The J gene is TRBJ2-3, the V gene TRBV2; 7 bases map to TRBD1. V shed 6 bases, J shed 6 bases, and the junction held 6 bases outside the gene matches. CDR3 length equals 13 residues. Germline assignment: CDR1 SNHLY and CDR2 FYNNEI. CDR3 nucleotide sequence: TGTGCCAGCAGCGACAGGGCAGGGGATACGCAGTATTTT. Encoded protein: CASSDRAGDTQYF. The full variable domain, its missing parts supplied by reference TRBV2 and TRBJ2-3, is EPEVTQTPSHQVTQMGQEVILRCVPISNHLYFYWYRQILGQKVEFLVSFYNNEISEKSEIFDDQFSVERPDGSNFTLKIRSTKLEDSAMYFCASSDRAGDTQYFGPGTRLTVL.

This clone turned up a few times. This chain uses TRBV7-9 with TRBJ2-5; 10 positions agree with TRBD2. The CDR3 runs 14 residues. Germline V gene sequence: CDR1 SEHNR, CDR2 FQNEAQ (reference sequence). V shed 6 bases, J shed 3 bases, and the junction held 4 bases outside the gene matches. In nucleotides, the CDR3 is TGTGCCAGCAGGTCTAGCGGGGGAGAAGAGACCCAGTACTTC. Residues: CASRSSGGEETQYF.

The gene calls are TRBV7-9 and TRBJ1-2; 9 positions agree with TRBD1. This CDR3 comprises 13 residues. Germline values: CDR1 SEHNR, CDR2 FQNEAQ (reference sequence). V trimming: 5 bases; J trimming: 9 bases; junction bases outside the gene matches: 7. In DNA form, the CDR3 reads TGTGCCAGCAGCGTGGGACAGGGTTCAAGCTACACCTTC. Protein product: CASSVGQGSSYTF.

The CDR3 nucleotides are TGTGCCAGTAGAGCCATGGCTCAGGGCAGGACAGATACGCAGTATTTT. Its translation is CASRAMAQGRTDTQYF. The V gene is TRBV19, the J gene TRBJ2-3, with D maybe TRBD1 (5 bases). The V gene's germline CDR1 is LNHDA and CDR2 SQIVND (reference sequence). Trimming took off 6 bases at V and 3 bases at J, with 19 bases between the two ends. CDR3 size: 16 residues.

The rearrangement joins TRBV7-3 to TRBJ2-2; 7 nucleotides match TRBD1. This CDR3 comprises 16 residues. V was clipped by 5 bases and J by 1 base; unmatched bases: 7. Germline CDR1 reads SGHTA; CDR2 reads FQGTGA. The CDR3 nucleotides are TGTGCCAGCAGCGTACAGGGGTCCCGGAACACCGGGGAGCTGTTTTTT. Amino acid sequence: CASSVQGSRNTGELFF.

J is TRBJ1-5 and V is TRBV6-5; D unresolved. The CDR3 runs 14 residues. V lost 8 bases and J lost 3, with 14 bases in between. Germline V lookup: CDR1 MNHEY, CDR2 SVGAGI. The CDR3 reads CASALSGPNQPQHF. The CDR3 DNA reads as TGTGCCAGCGCTTTATCGGGTCCCAATCAGCCCCAGCATTTT.

The chain recombines TRBV11-2 with TRBJ2-1; a possible D gene is TRBD2 (5 bases). CDR1 SGHAT and CDR2 FQNNGV come from the germline V gene. Trimming shortened V by 5 bases and J by 2 bases, and 13 bases separated the two germline ends. This CDR3 spans 15 amino acids. The CDR3 here is CASSPLSGTYNEQFF. CDR3 nucleotide sequence: TGTGCCAGCAGCCCGTTATCGGGGACCTACAATGAGCAGTTCTTC.

This chain connects TRBV11-2 to TRBJ1-1; 7 bases line up with TRBD1. The V segment lost 5 bases and the J segment 1 base; nucleotides outside the gene matches: 4. Germline V gene lookup returns CDR1 SGHAT and CDR2 FQNNGV. There are 14 residues in the CDR3. The CDR3 sequence is CASSGRTGNTEAFF. In DNA form, the CDR3 reads TGTGCCAGCAGCGGTCGGACAGGGAACACTGAAGCTTTCTTT. Combining the CDR3 with reference TRBV11-2 and TRBJ1-1 gives the whole variable domain EAGVAQSPRYKIIEKRQSVAFWCNPISGHATLYWYQQILGQGPKLLIQFQNNGVVDDSQLPKDRFSAERLKGVDSTLKIQPAKLEDSAVYLCASSGRTGNTEAFFGQGTRLTVV.

This clone was found a few times. The rearrangement uses TRBV7-9 and TRBJ2-5; TRBD2 agrees at 11 bases. V shed 1 base, J shed 0 bases, and the junction held 7 bases outside the gene matches. This CDR3 region has 18 residues. CDR1 and CDR2 from the germline V gene are SEHNR and FQNEAQ (reference sequence). The CDR3 region is CASSLVLAGDQYQETQYF. CDR3 DNA sequence: TGTGCCAGCAGCTTAGTACTAGCGGGGGACCAGTACCAAGAGACCCAGTACTTC. Combining the CDR3 with reference TRBV7-9 and TRBJ2-5 gives the whole variable domain DTGVSQNPRHKITKRGQNVTFRCDPISEHNRLYWYRQTLGQGPEFLTYFQNEAQLEKSRLLSDRFSAERPKGSFSTLEIQRTEQGDSAMYLCASSLVLAGDQYQETQYFGPGTRLLVL.

The chain combines TRBV5-1 with TRBJ2-5; D is possibly TRBD2 (6 bases). The CDR3 sequence is 14 residues long. V lost 2 bases to trimming and J lost 4 bases, with 12 bases between them. Looked up from germline, CDR1 is SGHRS and CDR2 is YFSETQ. DNA for the CDR3: TGCGCCAGCAGCTTCGTAGCGGAAGGAGAGACCCAGTACTTC. Its protein product is CASSFVAEGETQYF.